The rows below give T cell receptor beta chains drawn from one sample of a study of blood T cells in healthy people across ages. TCRdb re-analysed the 5' RACE reads in MiXCR, keeping a single row per CDR3 protein. The sample carries about 1.8 million distinct CDR3 sequences, just under 50% recorded once. The specimen was blood. These receptor sequences come from a woman aged 40 to 49 in good health. Both conserved end residues are part of each CDR3. The order of the fields is V gene, J gene, D gene, clone size, CDR3 DNA, CDR3 protein. D genes are given only for firm matches. Not all rows give a size; the values are once, few, many and, for expanded clones, a class.

V gene: TRBV20-1; J gene: TRBJ2-1; D gene: -; clone size: -; CDR3 DNA: TGCAGTGTTGGGACGGACTCCTACAATGAGCAGTTCTTC; CDR3 protein: CSVGTDSYNEQFF
V gene: TRBV7-9; J gene: TRBJ2-1; D gene: -; clone size: -; CDR3 DNA: TGTGCCAGCAGCTTAGATCGGGTTTCCCTCTACAATGAGCAGTTCTTC; CDR3 protein: CASSLDRVSLYNEQFF
V gene: TRBV9; J gene: TRBJ1-4; D gene: TRBD1; clone size: -; CDR3 DNA: TGTGCCAGCAGTGGGGGACAGGACCGGACACACGCTTACGAAAAACTGTTTTTT; CDR3 protein: CASSGGQDRTHAYEKLFF
V gene: TRBV24-1; J gene: TRBJ2-7; D gene: TRBD1; clone size: few; CDR3 DNA: TGTGCCACCGGACAGGGGGAGCTGGACGAGCAGTACTTC; CDR3 protein: CATGQGELDEQYF
V gene: TRBV29-1; J gene: TRBJ2-1; D gene: -; clone size: few; CDR3 DNA: TGCAGCGTTGAGAGTGGACAGCTCAATGAGCAGTTCTTC; CDR3 protein: CSVESGQLNEQFF
V gene: TRBV28; J gene: TRBJ2-1; D gene: -; clone size: -; CDR3 DNA: TGTGCCAGCAGTTTATGGGACAGCTCAGAGAGCTCCTACAATGAGCAGTTCTTC; CDR3 protein: CASSLWDSSESSYNEQFF
V gene: TRBV6-5; J gene: TRBJ2-7; D gene: -; clone size: -; CDR3 DNA: TGTGCCAGCACTAGCCTGTACGAGCAGTACTTC; CDR3 protein: CASTSLYEQYF
V gene: TRBV20-1; J gene: TRBJ1-2; D gene: -; clone size: -; CDR3 DNA: TGCAGTGCTAGAGAGAATCCCGTTCAGAAGACCTATTGGGGCTACACCTTC; CDR3 protein: CSARENPVQKTYWGYTF
V gene: TRBV6-5; J gene: TRBJ2-5; D gene: -; clone size: few; CDR3 DNA: TGTGCCAGCAGGCAATTCTACCAAGAGACCCAGTACTTC; CDR3 protein: CASRQFYQETQYF
V gene: TRBV4-1; J gene: TRBJ2-5; D gene: -; clone size: -; CDR3 DNA: TGCGCCAGCAGCCAAGTGAGACTGGCTCAGACCCAGTACTTC; CDR3 protein: CASSQVRLAQTQYF
V gene: TRBV24-1; J gene: TRBJ2-3; D gene: -; clone size: -; CDR3 DNA: TGTGCCACCAGGGGGAGGGGGCGCTCAGATACGCAGTATTTT; CDR3 protein: CATRGRGRSDTQYF
V gene: TRBV12-3/TRBV12-4; J gene: TRBJ2-7; D gene: -; clone size: -; CDR3 DNA: TGTGCCAGCTCCCGGCAGATCTACGAGCAGTACTTC; CDR3 protein: CASSRQIYEQYF
V gene: TRBV7-6; J gene: TRBJ2-5; D gene: TRBD1; clone size: many; CDR3 DNA: TGTGCCAGCAGCTTCGGACAGGGATACCAAGAGACCCAGTACTTC; CDR3 protein: CASSFGQGYQETQYF
V gene: TRBV29-1; J gene: TRBJ2-3; D gene: -; clone size: -; CDR3 DNA: TGCAGCGTTGCTAGAAGATCTAGCACAGATACGCAGTATTTT; CDR3 protein: CSVARRSSTDTQYF
V gene: TRBV7-9; J gene: TRBJ2-5; D gene: TRBD2; clone size: -; CDR3 DNA: TGTGCCAGCAGCGATAGCGGGGGCCAAGAGACCCAGTACTTC; CDR3 protein: CASSDSGGQETQYF
V gene: TRBV6-4; J gene: TRBJ2-1; D gene: -; clone size: -; CDR3 DNA: TGTGCCAGCAGTGACGGCAGGGAGGAGGGATACAATGAGCAGTTCTTC; CDR3 protein: CASSDGREEGYNEQFF
V gene: TRBV11-2; J gene: TRBJ1-2; D gene: -; clone size: -; CDR3 DNA: TGTGCCAGCAGATACCTTGGACCATCTAACTATGGCTACACCTTC; CDR3 protein: CASRYLGPSNYGYTF
V gene: TRBV28; J gene: TRBJ2-1; D gene: -; clone size: -; CDR3 DNA: TGTGCCAGCAGTTTGGACTACGGCCGGCTTGAGCAGTTCTTC; CDR3 protein: CASSLDYGRLEQFF
V gene: TRBV12-3/TRBV12-4; J gene: TRBJ2-3; D gene: -; clone size: -; CDR3 DNA: TGTGCCAGCAGTTTGGCCCGCAGGGGGGGCACAGATACGCAGTATTTT; CDR3 protein: CASSLARRGGTDTQYF
V gene: TRBV11-2; J gene: TRBJ2-7; D gene: TRBD2; clone size: -; CDR3 DNA: TGTGCCAGCAGCTTTACTAGCGGGGGGGCGGCCTACGAGCAGTACTTC; CDR3 protein: CASSFTSGGAAYEQYF
V gene: TRBV4-3; J gene: TRBJ2-1; D gene: -; clone size: few; CDR3 DNA: TGCGCCAGCAGCCAAGATCAGGGGGGCGAGTCCTACAATGAGCAGTTCTTC; CDR3 protein: CASSQDQGGESYNEQFF
V gene: TRBV7-6; J gene: TRBJ2-7; D gene: TRBD2; clone size: few; CDR3 DNA: TGTGCCAGCAGCTTAATTCCTACTAGCGTCGAGCAGTACTTC; CDR3 protein: CASSLIPTSVEQYF
V gene: TRBV12-3/TRBV12-4; J gene: TRBJ2-5; D gene: -; clone size: -; CDR3 DNA: TGTGCCAGCAGTTTATCCCAAGCGGTTCAAGAGACCCAGTACTTC; CDR3 protein: CASSLSQAVQETQYF
V gene: TRBV7-2; J gene: TRBJ2-1; D gene: -; clone size: -; CDR3 DNA: TGTGCCAGCAGCGGAGCCGGGACTTACAATGAGCAGTTCTTC; CDR3 protein: CASSGAGTYNEQFF
V gene: TRBV6-2/TRBV6-3; J gene: TRBJ2-1; D gene: TRBD1; clone size: few; CDR3 DNA: TGTGCCAGCAGTAAGACAGGGGCGGGGAATGAGCAGTTCTTC; CDR3 protein: CASSKTGAGNEQFF
V gene: TRBV6-5; J gene: TRBJ2-7; D gene: -; clone size: -; CDR3 DNA: TGTGCCAGCAGTTACTCGAGGCAAGAGTTCGAGCAGTACTTC; CDR3 protein: CASSYSRQEFEQYF
V gene: TRBV25-1; J gene: TRBJ2-1; D gene: -; clone size: -; CDR3 DNA: TGTGCCAGCCAAACAGGGTGGGGCTACAATGAGCAGTTATTC; CDR3 protein: CASQTGWGYNEQLF
V gene: TRBV11-1; J gene: TRBJ2-7; D gene: TRBD1; clone size: few; CDR3 DNA: TGTGCCAGCAGCTTAAACACAGGGGGCCACGAGCAGTACTTC; CDR3 protein: CASSLNTGGHEQYF
V gene: TRBV18; J gene: TRBJ2-5; D gene: -; clone size: few; CDR3 DNA: TGTGCCAGCTCACTAAGAGCTAGCTGGAGGCAAGAGACCCAGTACTTC; CDR3 protein: CASSLRASWRQETQYF
V gene: TRBV20-1; J gene: TRBJ2-7; D gene: -; clone size: -; CDR3 DNA: TGCAGTGCTAGACGGGTGGTCTCCTACGAGCAGTACTTC; CDR3 protein: CSARRVVSYEQYF
V gene: TRBV4-3; J gene: TRBJ1-2; D gene: -; clone size: -; CDR3 DNA: TGCGCCAGCAGCCAAGACGGTGACAGTTCCTATGGCTACACCTTC; CDR3 protein: CASSQDGDSSYGYTF
V gene: TRBV5-1; J gene: TRBJ2-3; D gene: -; clone size: -; CDR3 DNA: TGCGCCAGCAGTCCGGAACGCACAGATACGCAGTATTTT; CDR3 protein: CASSPERTDTQYF
V gene: TRBV28; J gene: TRBJ2-7; D gene: -; clone size: few; CDR3 DNA: TGTGCCAGCAGTTCCCCCGGGACGTTCTCCTACGAGCAGTACTTC; CDR3 protein: CASSSPGTFSYEQYF
V gene: TRBV6-5; J gene: TRBJ2-5; D gene: -; clone size: -; CDR3 DNA: TGTGCCAGCAGTTACTCCAGGACAGACACTATGCAAGAGACCCAGTACTTC; CDR3 protein: CASSYSRTDTMQETQYF
V gene: TRBV7-2; J gene: TRBJ1-4; D gene: -; clone size: -; CDR3 DNA: TGTGCCAGCAGGCATGCGGGAAGAAAACTGTTTTTT; CDR3 protein: CASRHAGRKLFF
V gene: TRBV12-3/TRBV12-4; J gene: TRBJ2-3; D gene: TRBD1; clone size: -; CDR3 DNA: TGTGCCAGTGCACCGGGACAGGGGACCACAGATACGCAGTATTTT; CDR3 protein: CASAPGQGTTDTQYF
V gene: TRBV12-3/TRBV12-4; J gene: TRBJ2-7; D gene: TRBD2; clone size: -; CDR3 DNA: TGTGCCAGCAGTCCGGGAAGAGCGGGGGGAAATGAGCAGTACTTC; CDR3 protein: CASSPGRAGGNEQYF
V gene: TRBV2; J gene: TRBJ2-3; D gene: TRBD2; clone size: -; CDR3 DNA: TGTGCCAGCAAGGGACTAGCGGGCACAGATACGCAGTATTTT; CDR3 protein: CASKGLAGTDTQYF
V gene: TRBV7-6; J gene: TRBJ2-5; D gene: -; clone size: -; CDR3 DNA: TGTGCCAGCAGCTTAAGTCTGCCAGGGGGGGAGACCCAGTACTTC; CDR3 protein: CASSLSLPGGETQYF
V gene: TRBV11-1; J gene: TRBJ1-2; D gene: TRBD1; clone size: -; CDR3 DNA: TGTGCCAGCAGCATCGGGACAGGGGGGACCCTTTATGGCTACACCTTC; CDR3 protein: CASSIGTGGTLYGYTF
V gene: TRBV10-3; J gene: TRBJ2-5; D gene: -; clone size: -; CDR3 DNA: TGTGCCATCAGTGGGACTCGGGAGACCCAGTACTTC; CDR3 protein: CAISGTRETQYF
V gene: TRBV6-1; J gene: TRBJ1-5; D gene: -; clone size: -; CDR3 DNA: TGTGCCAGCAGTGAAGCTCCCAGCAATCAGCCCCAGCATTTT; CDR3 protein: CASSEAPSNQPQHF
V gene: TRBV9; J gene: TRBJ2-2; D gene: TRBD2; clone size: -; CDR3 DNA: TGTGCCAGCAGCGCACATAGGGGACTAGCGGGTGCCGGGGAGCTGTTTTTT; CDR3 protein: CASSAHRGLAGAGELFF
V gene: TRBV11-1; J gene: TRBJ1-2; D gene: -; clone size: -; CDR3 DNA: TGTGCCAGCAGCCCTCCTCCGGACTATGGCTACACCTTC; CDR3 protein: CASSPPPDYGYTF
V gene: TRBV7-2; J gene: TRBJ1-6; D gene: -; clone size: -; CDR3 DNA: TGTGCCAGCAGCCCTTCCCTTAGCTCCTATAATTCACCCCTCCACTTT; CDR3 protein: CASSPSLSSYNSPLHF
V gene: TRBV4-3; J gene: TRBJ2-1; D gene: TRBD2; clone size: -; CDR3 DNA: TGCGCCAGCAGCCAAGATGAGGCGGGGGGGATTTACAATGAGCAGTTCTTC; CDR3 protein: CASSQDEAGGIYNEQFF
V gene: TRBV6-5; J gene: TRBJ2-5; D gene: TRBD2; clone size: few; CDR3 DNA: TGTGCCAGCAGTTACTCGATGGCTAGCGGGGGTGGAGAGACCCAGTACTTC; CDR3 protein: CASSYSMASGGGETQYF
V gene: TRBV18; J gene: TRBJ2-5; D gene: TRBD1; clone size: -; CDR3 DNA: TGTGCCAGCTCACCACTCTCGACAGGGGGTCGTGAGACCCAGTACTTC; CDR3 protein: CASSPLSTGGRETQYF
V gene: TRBV6-5; J gene: TRBJ2-1; D gene: TRBD1; clone size: -; CDR3 DNA: TGTGCCAGCAGCTCCTCCGGGACAGGGGTAAATGAGCAGTTCTTC; CDR3 protein: CASSSSGTGVNEQFF
V gene: TRBV24-1; J gene: TRBJ2-1; D gene: -; clone size: -; CDR3 DNA: TGTGCCACCAGTGATTTTCCTGAATACAATGAGCAGTTCTTC; CDR3 protein: CATSDFPEYNEQFF
V gene: TRBV7-2; J gene: TRBJ2-3; D gene: -; clone size: few; CDR3 DNA: TGTGCCAGCAGCATCGGGAGTGCGCAGTATTTT; CDR3 protein: CASSIGSAQYF
V gene: TRBV5-1; J gene: TRBJ2-3; D gene: TRBD2; clone size: -; CDR3 DNA: TGCGCCAGCAGCCAGAATGGACTAGCCAGCACAGATACGCAGTATTTT; CDR3 protein: CASSQNGLASTDTQYF
V gene: TRBV4-2; J gene: TRBJ2-1; D gene: -; clone size: -; CDR3 DNA: TGTGCCAGCAGCCAAGATCGGGCAGGCGATCTCTCCTACAATGAGCAGTTCTTC; CDR3 protein: CASSQDRAGDLSYNEQFF
V gene: TRBV5-1; J gene: TRBJ2-5; D gene: -; clone size: few; CDR3 DNA: TGCGCCAGCAGCAAACTACAGGTACAAGAGACCCAGTACTTC; CDR3 protein: CASSKLQVQETQYF
V gene: TRBV7-2; J gene: TRBJ1-2; D gene: -; clone size: -; CDR3 DNA: TGTGCCAGCAGCTTAATGTGGACACCATTAGCGGATCGGTCGGATGGCTACACCTTC; CDR3 protein: CASSLMWTPLADRSDGYTF